The 2 T cell receptor beta chains below were found in one sample sequenced in a study of T cell responses to AZD1222 COVID-19 vaccine. Here immunoSEQ multiplex PCR was the method, and the copy in TCRdb shows in-frame clones only, minus some. The sample lists some 130,000 clones; roughly 93% were seen once. Sample: peripheral blood, taken on day 0 of AZD1222 vaccination. The receptors here all came from an adult in good health.

CDR3 residues: CASSVASPLPGQRYGYTF. CDR3 sequence (DNA): TGTGCCAGCAGCGTAGCGAGCCCCCTTCCGGGACAGCGATATGGCTACACCTTC. The V gene is TRBV9, the J gene TRBJ1-2; TRBD1 matches at 7 bases. The CDR3 totals 18 residues. Per germline, CDR1 SGDLS and CDR2 YYNGEE. Losses at the gene ends were 0 bases for V and 5 bases for J; bases not matched to a gene: 16.

The chain carries TRBV6-5 and TRBJ2-1; TRBD2 matches 10 bases. V gave up 6 bases and J gave up 8 bases; unmatched junction bases: 4. Germline CDR1 MNHEY, CDR2 SVGAGI. The CDR3 consists of 13 residues. In DNA form, the CDR3 reads TGTGCCAGCAGGCTAGCGGGAGTGCATGAGCAGTTCTTC. Protein sequence: CASRLAGVHEQFF.